The 26 T cell receptor beta chains below come from one sample, sequenced in a study of blood T cell repertoires in COVID-19 (TCRdb year 2020). The library was built by means of the immunoSEQ multiplex PCR assay. TCRdb limited this immuneACCESS table to in-frame rearrangements with V and J called. A share of clones is missing; checked studies link under half to unresolved V genes, and the rest is unexplained. The sample records 120,000 or so clones, around 82% of which are singletons. The ten most abundant clones make up under 15% of the sample. Sequenced input: peripheral blood. All receptors come from a young woman who had recovered from COVID-19.

V gene TRBV25-1 combines with J gene TRBJ2-5; tentative D call: TRBD2 (5 bases). The CDR3 covers 14 residues. Trimming removed 2 bases at V and 5 bases at J, with 12 bases between. CDR1 and CDR2 from the germline V gene are MGHDK and SYGVNS. The DNA for the CDR3 is TGTGCCAGCAGTGAACCCCGGGGAGAGGAGACCCAGTACTTC. Translating gives CASSEPRGEETQYF.

V usage is TRBV19 and J usage is TRBJ2-2; 8 nucleotides line up with TRBD1. Trimming cost V 2 bases and J 7 bases; bases outside gene matches: 9. CDR3 length equals 16 residues. The V gene's germline CDR1 is LNHDA and CDR2 SQIVND (reference sequence). For the CDR3, the DNA is TGTGCCAGTAGTATAATGGGGACAGGTACAATCGGGGAGCTGTTTTTT. This encodes CASSIMGTGTIGELFF.

This clone was recorded only once. The chain employs TRBV29-1 and TRBJ2-7, with TRBD2 identical over 8 bases. Per germline, CDR1 SQVTM and CDR2 ANQGSEA. The CDR3 runs 20 residues. The CDR3 DNA reads as TGCACCACCTTAAAGCAGGGCAAATCCGGTGATAGCGGGAAGAGAAACGAGCAGTACTTC. This encodes CTTLKQGKSGDSGKRNEQYF.

The chain combines TRBV19 with TRBJ1-1; weak D call: TRBD1 (5 bases). From germline, CDR1 is LNHDA and CDR2 SQIVND (reference sequence). This CDR3 is built from 14 residues. The V end was cut by 1 base, the J end by 0 bases, with 6 bases between. The CDR3 DNA reads TGTGCCAGTAGTATAGGGACATTGAACACTGAAGCTTTCTTT. Protein product: CASSIGTLNTEAFF.

The chain is built from TRBV10-3 and TRBJ1-2, with 10 positions matching TRBD1. After removal of 5 bases from V and 0 bases from J, the junction contained 6 bases not matched to a gene. Per the germline V gene, CDR1 is ENHRY and CDR2 is SYGVKD. This CDR3 region has 16 residues. The CDR3 spells CAISLGQGLTNYGYTF. The CDR3 DNA follows: TGTGCCATCAGTTTGGGACAGGGGCTCACTAACTATGGCTACACCTTC.

This clone showed up just once. The CDR3 reads CASSSRSSGANVLTF. The CDR3 coding sequence is TGTGCCAGCAGCTCTAGAAGCTCTGGGGCCAACGTCCTGACTTTC. The chain is built from TRBV7-6 and TRBJ2-6; D gene uncertain. The V and J ends lost 4 bases and 0 bases respectively, with 7 bases between them. The length of the CDR3 is 15 residues. Germline CDR1 and CDR2: SGHVS and FNYEAQ. Supplemented by reference TRBV7-6 and TRBJ2-6, the full variable domain reads GAGVSQSPRYKVTKRGQDVALRCDPISGHVSLYWYRQALGQGPEFLTYFNYEAQQDKSGLPNDRFSAERPEGSISTLTIQRTEQRDSAMYRCASSSRSSGANVLTFGAGSRLTVL.

This rearrangement joins TRBV5-1 to TRBJ1-1; TRBD1 agrees at 10 bases. The V gene end was trimmed by 5 bases and the J gene end by 4 bases; junction bases not matched to a gene: 5. Germline V gene lookup returns CDR1 SGHRS and CDR2 YFSETQ. The CDR3 length is 14 residues. CDR3 sequence (DNA): TGCGCCAGCAGTTGGGACAGGGGTATCACTGAAGCTTTCTTT. This codes for CASSWDRGITEAFF.

The CDR3 spells CASSANPGLAQVDTQYF. DNA of the CDR3: TGTGCCAGCAGCGCGAACCCGGGACTAGCACAAGTAGATACGCAGTATTTT. The chain is built from TRBV9 and TRBJ2-3; the match to TRBD2 covers 9 bases. CDR1 and CDR2 from the germline V gene are SGDLS and YYNGEE. The CDR3 spans 17 residues. V shed 3 bases and J 5 bases; nucleotides not matched to a gene: 13. The complete variable domain, with remaining parts taken from reference TRBV9 and TRBJ2-3, reads DSGVTQTPKHLITATGQRVTLRCSPRSGDLSVYWYQQSLDQGLQFLIQYYNGEERAKGNILERFSAQQFPDLHSELNLSSLELGDSALYFCASSANPGLAQVDTQYFGPGTRLTVL.

The chain uses TRBV2 and TRBJ1-1; possible D gene TRBD1, 5 bases. The CDR3 is 14 residues long. Germline V gives CDR1 SNHLY, CDR2 FYNNEI. V lost 4 bases to trimming and J lost 6 bases, with 15 bases between them. CDR3 amino acids: CASSARGAGSEAFF. CDR3 sequence (DNA): TGTGCCAGCAGTGCCCGTGGGGCGGGATCTGAAGCTTTCTTT. The full variable domain, with the rest looked up from reference TRBV2 and TRBJ1-1, is EPEVTQTPSHQVTQMGQEVILRCVPISNHLYFYWYRQILGQKVEFLVSFYNNEISEKSEIFDDQFSVERPDGSNFTLKIRSTKLEDSAMYFCASSARGAGSEAFFGQGTRLTVV.

The table lists this clone with a count of one. The gene calls are TRBV6-6 and TRBJ2-3, with D perhaps TRBD1 (6 bases). The length of the CDR3 is 15 residues. With 5 bases removed from V and 4 bases from J, the gap between germline ends came to 16 bases. In germline, CDR1 is MNHNY, CDR2 SVGAGI (reference sequence). CDR3 protein: CASSPQGKEADTQYF. The CDR3 bases are TGTGCCAGCAGTCCTCAGGGGAAAGAGGCAGATACGCAGTATTTT.

V gene TRBV12-5 combines with J gene TRBJ2-3, with 10 bases that match TRBD2. The trim removed 2 bases at V and 5 bases at J, leaving 10 bases unmatched. The CDR3 has 17 amino acids. CDR1 and CDR2 from the germline V gene are LGHNT and FRNRAP. In DNA, the CDR3 is TGTGCTAGTGGTTTGAAGGCGCGTGCTAGCGGGGGAGATACGCAGTATTTT. Residues: CASGLKARASGGDTQYF.

This rearrangement joins TRBV23-1 to TRBJ1-5; D is unclear. TRBV23-1 is annotated as an ORF whose role is uncertain. There are 18 residues in the CDR3. Trimming took 4 bases from V and 0 from J, leaving 19 bases between them. CDR3 nucleotides: TGCGCCAGCAGTCTCTACTCTTCGGGAGTTTATAGCAATCAGCCCCAGCATTTT. Encoded protein: CASSLYSSGVYSNQPQHF.

This chain joins TRBV6-5 and TRBJ2-7; D is unresolved. The germline CDR1 and CDR2 sequences are MNHEY and SVGAGI. Trimming removed 0 bases at V and 2 bases at J, with 5 bases between. The CDR3 totals 13 residues. The CDR3, as DNA: TGTGCCAGCAGTTACTCCAGGACCTACGAGCAGTACTTC. Its protein product is CASSYSRTYEQYF.

This clone was recorded a few times. The chain links TRBV5-1 to TRBJ2-1, with 9 bases that match TRBD2. The junction had 6 bases not matched to a gene; V was cut back by 4 bases and J by 7 bases. The CDR3 runs 14 residues. The V gene's germline CDR1 is SGHRS and CDR2 YFSETQ. CDR3 bases: TGCGCCAGCAGCAATAGCGGGAGTCGAAATGAGCAGTTCTTC. Protein sequence: CASSNSGSRNEQFF.

The chain has TRBV18 and TRBJ2-1; TRBD2 aligns across 10 bases. The V segment lost 3 bases and the J segment 5 bases; nucleotides outside the gene matches: 7. There are 16 residues in the CDR3. In germline, CDR1 is KGHSH, CDR2 LQKENI. The CDR3 region has the DNA TGTGCCAGCTCACCCTCCCGGACTAGCGGTGACAATGAGCAGTTCTTC. It is translated as CASSPSRTSGDNEQFF.

The chain links TRBV9 to TRBJ2-2; TRBD1 matches 9 bases. The V gene end was trimmed by 0 bases and the J gene end by 5 bases; junction bases not matched to a gene: 5. Germline V gives CDR1 SGDLS, CDR2 YYNGEE. CDR3 length equals 16 residues. In nucleotides, the CDR3 is TGTGCCAGCAGCGTAGGACTCGGACAGGGGACCGGGGAGCTGTTTTTT. Its protein product is CASSVGLGQGTGELFF.

The V gene is TRBV7-3, the J gene TRBJ2-1; D possibly corresponds to TRBD2 (5 bases). Germline CDR1 SGHTA, CDR2 FQGTGA. This CDR3 is built from 16 residues. Trimming left V 4 bases short and J 5 bases short, with 18 bases between. CDR3 coding DNA: TGTGCCAGCAGCTCCCCCGGGCGGGTGCCACACAATGAGCAGTTCTTC. Translated, it gives CASSSPGRVPHNEQFF.

The chain has TRBV5-6 and TRBJ1-4; D not resolved. Germline V gives CDR1 SGHDT, CDR2 YYEEEE. This CDR3 contains 12 residues. The V and J ends lost 4 bases and 7 bases respectively, with 8 bases between them. This chain's CDR3 is CASSVGSEKLFF. The DNA for the CDR3 is TGTGCCAGCAGCGTGGGCAGTGAAAAACTGTTTTTT.

The CDR3: CASSIGTSGTSEQYF. In DNA, the CDR3 is TGTGCCAGCTCGATCGGGACTAGCGGGACGAGCGAGCAGTACTTC. This chain joins TRBV18 and TRBJ2-7; 13 bases align to TRBD2. The length of the CDR3 is 15 residues. The junction had 8 bases not matched to a gene; V was cut back by 6 bases and J by 6 bases. Germline V gene lookup returns CDR1 KGHSH and CDR2 LQKENI. The full variable domain, rest sourced from reference TRBV18 and TRBJ2-7, is NAGVMQNPRHLVRRRGQEARLRCSPMKGHSHVYWYRQLPEEGLKFMVYLQKENIIDESGMPKERFSAEFPKEGPSILRIQQVVRGDSAAYFCASSIGTSGTSEQYFGPGTRLTVT.

The chain links TRBV12-5 to TRBJ1-1; D is uncertain. Germline values: CDR1 LGHNT, CDR2 FRNRAP. With 1 base removed from V and 0 bases from J, the gap between germline ends came to 15 bases. CDR3 length: 17 amino acids. The CDR3 nucleotides read TGTGCTAGTGGTTTGGATGCCGGTCGCAGGTTGAACACTGAAGCTTTCTTT. This codes for CASGLDAGRRLNTEAFF.

This chain connects TRBV3-1 (or the pseudogene TRBV3-2) to TRBJ2-1; no reliable D call. Trimming stripped 1 base from V and 0 bases from J, with 7 bases between. Germline CDR1 LGHDT, CDR2 YNNKEL (reference sequence). The CDR3 is 15 amino acids. CDR3 coding DNA: TGTGCCAGCAGCCAAGGGTGGAGCTCCTACAATGAGCAGTTCTTC. This sequence encodes CASSQGWSSYNEQFF.

The V call is TRBV13, the J call TRBJ2-3, with a weak D call TRBD2 (5 bases). V shed 5 bases and J shed 2 bases, with 14 bases lying between them. There are 15 residues in the CDR3. Germline lookup yields CDR1 PRHDT and CDR2 FYEKMQ (reference sequence). CDR3 sequence (DNA): TGTGCCAGCAGCCCTGTAGGGCTAGCCACAGATACGCAGTATTTT. Translation: CASSPVGLATDTQYF.

The rearrangement links TRBV7-2 to TRBJ2-7, with TRBD2 matching over 7 bases. This CDR3 is built from 16 residues. In germline, CDR1 is SGHTA, CDR2 FQGNSA. The junction had 10 bases not matched to a gene; V was cut back by 5 bases and J by 0 bases. In nucleotides, the CDR3 is TGTGCCAGCAGCCTAGGTGGGACTACCAGCTCCTACGAGCAGTACTTC. Its translation is CASSLGGTTSSYEQYF.

This clone was recorded only once. The genes are TRBV6-5 and TRBJ2-5, with 10 bases that match TRBD2. The CDR3 covers 16 residues. The V gene end was trimmed by 0 bases and the J gene end by 5 bases; junction bases not matched to a gene: 6. Germline V CDR1 and CDR2: MNHEY, SVGAGI. The CDR3 sequence is CASSYSASGSGETQYF. CDR3 coding DNA: TGTGCCAGCAGTTACTCGGCTAGCGGGAGTGGGGAGACCCAGTACTTC.

V and J are TRBV27 and TRBJ2-7; D possibly corresponds to TRBD1 (5 bases). Deletions cut 5 bases from V and 6 bases from J, with 20 bases between. The CDR3 runs 15 residues. The V gene's germline CDR1 is MNHEY and CDR2 SMNVEV (reference sequence). The chain's CDR3 is CASSPRPGRAGEQYF. Written as DNA, the CDR3 is TGTGCCAGCAGTCCCCGACCGGGCAGGGCCGGCGAGCAGTACTTC.

The chain couples TRBV14 to TRBJ1-2; TRBD1 matches at 7 bases. The CDR3 is made up of 15 amino acids. Germline assignment: CDR1 SGHDN and CDR2 FVKESK. V shed 0 bases and J 7 bases; nucleotides not matched to a gene: 8. In nucleotides, the CDR3 is TGTGCCAGCAGCCAAGATCCTTGGGCAGGGGGTGGCTACACCTTC. It translates to CASSQDPWAGGGYTF. Full variable domain (outside the CDR3, taken from reference TRBV14 and TRBJ1-2): EAGVTQFPSHSVIEKGQTVTLRCDPISGHDNLYWYRRVMGKEIKFLLHFVKESKQDESGMPNNRFLAERTGGTYSTLKVQPAELEDSGVYFCASSQDPWAGGGYTFGSGTRLTVV.